This is a list of T cell receptor beta chains from one sample in a study of prognosis after radiotherapy for stage I lung cancer. TCRdb ran MiXCR on the multiplex PCR reads and lists one entry per CDR3 protein. The table includes fewer than 40,000 distinct CDR3 sequences, 30% to 35% detected once. The sequencing used PBMCs, collected before or after stereotactic body radiation therapy (not recorded which). These receptors were taken from a donor over 45 with non-small cell lung cancer. Each CDR3 is given with its conserved first and last residue. The D gene is left open where the match is weak. Not all rows give a size; the values are once, few, many and, for expanded clones, a class.

V: TRBV7-9; D: -; size: medium-sized; J: TRBJ1-6; CDR3: CASSSGTVGSPLHF; DNA: TGTGCCAGCAGCTCCGGGACGGTGGGTTCACCCCTCCACTTT
V: TRBV27; D: -; size: few; J: TRBJ2-2; CDR3: CASSLYRVPAGELFF; DNA: TGTGCCAGCAGTTTATACAGGGTCCCCGCCGGGGAGCTGTTTTTT
V: TRBV5-4; D: -; size: -; J: TRBJ2-3; CDR3: CASSSSGDTQYF; DNA: TGTGCCAGCAGCTCGTCTGGAGATACGCAGTATTTT
V: TRBV5-1; D: -; size: many; J: TRBJ2-6; CDR3: CASSLAIRSLSGANVLTF; DNA: TGCGCCAGCAGCTTGGCCATCCGGTCGCTCTCTGGGGCCAACGTCCTGACTTTC
V: TRBV5-1; D: TRBD2; size: many; J: TRBJ2-3; CDR3: CASSLGLAVSDTQYF; DNA: TGCGCCAGCAGCTTGGGACTAGCGGTGAGTGATACGCAGTATTTT
V: TRBV5-1; D: -; size: -; J: TRBJ2-2; CDR3: CASSLLGIDTGELFF; DNA: TGCGCCAGCAGCTTGTTAGGGATTGACACCGGGGAGCTGTTTTTT
V: TRBV2; D: -; size: many; J: TRBJ1-1; CDR3: CASSEAGGADAFF; DNA: TGTGCCAGCAGTGAAGCGGGGGGGGCTGACGCTTTCTTT
V: TRBV6-1; D: -; size: -; J: TRBJ2-7; CDR3: CASRDRTSSYEQYF; DNA: TGTGCCAGCCGCGACAGGACTAGCTCCTACGAGCAGTACTTC
V: TRBV20-1; D: -; size: many; J: TRBJ2-3; CDR3: CSALPLSTDTQYF; DNA: TGCAGTGCTCTCCCCCTTAGCACAGATACGCAGTATTTT
V: TRBV29-1; D: -; size: many; J: TRBJ2-1; CDR3: CSVEDQDQTSSYNEQFF; DNA: TGCAGCGTTGAAGATCAGGACCAAACTAGCTCCTACAATGAGCAGTTCTTC
V: TRBV11-2; D: -; size: many; J: TRBJ2-3; CDR3: CASSFGGGTDTQYF; DNA: TGTGCCAGCAGCTTTGGCGGGGGCACAGATACGCAGTATTTT
V: TRBV11-3; D: TRBD2; size: -; J: TRBJ2-1; CDR3: CASSPRTSGRKQFF; DNA: TGTGCCAGCAGCCCCCGGACTAGCGGGAGAAAGCAGTTCTTC
V: TRBV2; D: TRBD1; size: many; J: TRBJ1-5; CDR3: CAVRTGSNQPQHF; DNA: TGTGCCGTTAGGACAGGGAGCAATCAGCCCCAGCATTTT
V: TRBV30; D: -; size: once; J: TRBJ1-1; CDR3: CAWSVRVDAEAFF; DNA: TGTGCCTGGAGTGTACGTGTCGACGCTGAAGCTTTCTTT
V: TRBV3-1; D: TRBD1; size: many; J: TRBJ1-6; CDR3: CASSRGQGTYNSPLHF; DNA: TGTGCCAGCAGCCGTGGACAGGGGACCTATAATTCACCCCTCCACTTT
V: TRBV28; D: -; size: many; J: TRBJ1-5; CDR3: CASRVGNQPQHF; DNA: TGTGCCAGCAGAGTTGGCAATCAGCCCCAGCATTTT
V: TRBV5-1; D: TRBD1; size: many; J: TRBJ2-2; CDR3: CASSLLGQGTRELFF; DNA: TGCGCCAGCAGCTTGCTCGGACAGGGGACCAGGGAGCTGTTTTTT
V: TRBV9; D: TRBD2; size: many; J: TRBJ2-2; CDR3: CASSVGGGAKKTGELFF; DNA: TGTGCCAGCAGCGTAGGCGGGGGGGCAAAAAAAACCGGGGAGCTGTTTTTT
V: TRBV6-1; D: -; size: many; J: TRBJ1-4; CDR3: CASRRSATNEKLFF; DNA: TGTGCCAGCAGGAGATCAGCAACTAATGAAAAACTGTTTTTT
V: TRBV4-1; D: -; size: many; J: TRBJ2-2; CDR3: CASSQDAGFTGELFF; DNA: TGCGCCAGCAGCCAAGACGCGGGTTTCACCGGGGAGCTGTTTTTT
V: TRBV9; D: TRBD2; size: many; J: TRBJ2-7; CDR3: CASSASGTSSYEQYF; DNA: TGTGCCAGCAGCGCATCCGGGACTAGCTCCTACGAGCAGTACTTC
V: TRBV7-8; D: TRBD1; size: many; J: TRBJ2-3; CDR3: CASSPRDRATDTQYF; DNA: TGTGCCAGCAGCCCGCGGGACAGGGCCACAGATACGCAGTATTTT
V: TRBV7-2; D: TRBD1; size: -; J: TRBJ1-2; CDR3: CASSLGGQPTGYTF; DNA: TGTGCCAGCAGCTTGGGGGGACAGCCCACGGGCTACACCTTC
V: TRBV6-1; D: -; size: many; J: TRBJ1-5; CDR3: CASSELGPNRPQHF; DNA: TGTGCCAGCAGTGAACTTGGGCCGAATCGGCCCCAGCATTTT
V: TRBV6-1; D: -; size: few; J: TRBJ2-2; CDR3: CASRGGTGELFF; DNA: TGTGCCAGCAGGGGGGGTACCGGGGAGCTGTTTTTT
V: TRBV28; D: -; size: -; J: TRBJ1-1; CDR3: CASILNRWTEAFF; DNA: TGTGCCAGCATTTTAAACAGGTGGACTGAAGCTTTCTTT
V: TRBV12-3/TRBV12-4; D: -; size: many; J: TRBJ1-6; CDR3: CASSDRRINSPLHF; DNA: TGTGCCAGCAGCGATCGACGGATAAATTCACCCCTCCACTTT
V: TRBV6-2/TRBV6-3; D: -; size: -; J: TRBJ2-5; CDR3: CASSSRRGGTKETQYF; DNA: TGTGCCAGCAGTTCCCGAAGAGGGGGGACCAAAGAGACCCAGTACTTC
V: TRBV30; D: -; size: many; J: TRBJ2-5; CDR3: CAWSEGSQETQYF; DNA: TGTGCCTGGAGTGAGGGTTCACAGGAGACCCAGTACTTC
V: TRBV18; D: -; size: many; J: TRBJ1-5; CDR3: CASSPPGDQPQHF; DNA: TGTGCCAGCTCACCGCCAGGGGATCAGCCCCAGCATTTT
V: TRBV3-1; D: TRBD1; size: once; J: TRBJ1-6; CDR3: CGRSLGQGSSPLHF; DNA: TGTGGCCGCAGCCTGGGACAGGGGAGTTCACCCCTCCACTTT
V: TRBV12-3/TRBV12-4; D: -; size: -; J: TRBJ1-1; CDR3: CASSVTVGRTEAFF; DNA: TGTGCCAGCAGCGTTACCGTTGGGCGCACTGAAGCTTTCTTT
V: TRBV6-1; D: -; size: many; J: TRBJ1-2; CDR3: CASSPGPYLLHGYTF; DNA: TGTGCCAGCAGTCCGGGCCCCTACCTCCTCCATGGCTACACCTTC
V: TRBV6-9; D: -; size: -; J: TRBJ2-3; CDR3: CASSLTRTPIDTQYF; DNA: TGTGCCAGCAGTTTAACTCGGACACCTATAGATACGCAGTATTTT
V: TRBV27; D: TRBD1; size: medium-sized; J: TRBJ2-7; CDR3: CASSSNTGHTGGNRIVYEQYF; DNA: TGTGCCAGCAGTTCGAATACGGGTCACACAGGGGGGAATCGTATTGTCTACGAGCAGTACTTC
V: TRBV30; D: -; size: many; J: TRBJ2-1; CDR3: CAWIRPRGPYNEQFF; DNA: TGTGCCTGGATTCGGCCCCGGGGCCCCTACAATGAGCAGTTCTTC
V: TRBV4-1; D: -; size: many; J: TRBJ2-7; CDR3: CASSQEVEAFSSYEQYF; DNA: TGCGCCAGCAGCCAAGAAGTCGAGGCGTTTAGCTCCTACGAGCAGTACTTC
V: TRBV5-1; D: -; size: many; J: TRBJ2-2; CDR3: CASSLAGQGHTGELFF; DNA: TGCGCCAGCAGCTTGGCGGGGCAGGGCCACACCGGGGAGCTGTTTTTT
V: TRBV5-1; D: TRBD1; size: many; J: TRBJ2-5; CDR3: CASSSTGAVQETQYF; DNA: TGCGCCAGCAGCTCGACAGGGGCGGTCCAAGAGACCCAGTACTTC
V: TRBV5-1; D: -; size: many; J: TRBJ1-2; CDR3: CASRRSGLEDYGYTF; DNA: TGCGCCAGCAGGAGATCAGGGTTGGAGGACTATGGCTACACCTTC
V: TRBV2; D: -; size: many; J: TRBJ1-6; CDR3: CASSEQSSNSPLHF; DNA: TGTGCCAGCAGTGAACAGTCGAGTAATTCACCCCTCCACTTT
V: TRBV20-1; D: -; size: many; J: TRBJ2-5; CDR3: CSARRDGGWETQYF; DNA: TGCAGTGCTAGAAGGGACGGGGGCTGGGAGACCCAGTACTTC
V: TRBV19; D: TRBD1; size: many; J: TRBJ1-6; CDR3: CASRIRTGYTSPLHF; DNA: TGTGCCAGTAGAATCCGGACAGGGTATACCTCACCCCTCCACTTT
V: TRBV7-2; D: TRBD2; size: many; J: TRBJ2-1; CDR3: CASSLAASGNYNEQFF; DNA: TGTGCCAGCAGCTTAGCGGCTAGCGGGAATTACAATGAGCAGTTCTTC
V: TRBV5-4; D: -; size: -; J: TRBJ1-6; CDR3: CASSLGTAYSPLHF; DNA: TGTGCCAGCAGCTTGGGGACAGCGTATTCACCCCTCCACTTT
V: TRBV7-6; D: -; size: many; J: TRBJ2-3; CDR3: CASSDRVVDTQYF; DNA: TGTGCCAGCAGCGATAGAGTGGTTGATACGCAGTATTTT
V: TRBV6-1; D: TRBD2; size: many; J: TRBJ2-3; CDR3: CASSTLSGGGEAQYF; DNA: TGTGCCAGCAGTACGCTTTCGGGGGGGGGAGAGGCGCAGTATTTT
V: TRBV6-5; D: -; size: -; J: TRBJ2-7; CDR3: CASSYSARTYEQYF; DNA: TGTGCCAGCAGTTACTCGGCAAGAACCTACGAGCAGTACTTC
V: TRBV7-2; D: -; size: -; J: TRBJ1-1; CDR3: CASSEWTGTEAFF; DNA: TGTGCCAGCAGCGAATGGACGGGCACTGAAGCTTTCTTT
V: TRBV3-1; D: -; size: many; J: TRBJ1-6; CDR3: CASSQGQGTDNSPLHF; DNA: TGTGCCAGCAGCCAGGGGCAGGGGACGGATAATTCACCCCTCCACTTT
V: TRBV6-1; D: -; size: -; J: TRBJ2-7; CDR3: CASSEARLTEQYF; DNA: TGTGCCAGCAGTGAAGCGAGGCTAACCGAGCAGTACTTC
V: TRBV12-3/TRBV12-4; D: -; size: many; J: TRBJ2-2; CDR3: CASSFWPGAGASTGELFF; DNA: TGTGCCAGCAGTTTTTGGCCCGGAGCAGGGGCGAGCACCGGGGAGCTGTTTTTT
V: TRBV11-2; D: -; size: many; J: TRBJ2-1; CDR3: CASSHLRASEYNEQFF; DNA: TGTGCCAGCAGCCACCTCCGGGCTAGTGAGTACAATGAGCAGTTCTTC
V: TRBV29-1; D: -; size: many; J: TRBJ2-3; CDR3: CSVEVQTTDTQYF; DNA: TGCAGCGTTGAAGTGCAGACCACAGATACGCAGTATTTT